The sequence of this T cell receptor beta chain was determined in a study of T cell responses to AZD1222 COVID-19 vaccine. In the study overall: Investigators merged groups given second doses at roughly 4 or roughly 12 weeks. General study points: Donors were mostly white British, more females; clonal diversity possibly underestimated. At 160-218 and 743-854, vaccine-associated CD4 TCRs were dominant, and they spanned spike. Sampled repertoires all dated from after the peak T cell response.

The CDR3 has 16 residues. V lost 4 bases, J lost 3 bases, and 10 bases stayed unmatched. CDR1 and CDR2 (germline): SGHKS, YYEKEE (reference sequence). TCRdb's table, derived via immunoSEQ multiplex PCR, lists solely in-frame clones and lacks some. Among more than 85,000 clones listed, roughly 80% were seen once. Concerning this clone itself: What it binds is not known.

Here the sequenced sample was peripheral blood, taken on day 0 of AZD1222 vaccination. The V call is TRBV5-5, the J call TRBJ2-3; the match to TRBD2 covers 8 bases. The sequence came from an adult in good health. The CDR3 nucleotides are TGTGCCAGCAGCCCCGGTGGTCTAGCGGGTACAGATACGCAGTATTTT. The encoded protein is CASSPGGLAGTDTQYF.